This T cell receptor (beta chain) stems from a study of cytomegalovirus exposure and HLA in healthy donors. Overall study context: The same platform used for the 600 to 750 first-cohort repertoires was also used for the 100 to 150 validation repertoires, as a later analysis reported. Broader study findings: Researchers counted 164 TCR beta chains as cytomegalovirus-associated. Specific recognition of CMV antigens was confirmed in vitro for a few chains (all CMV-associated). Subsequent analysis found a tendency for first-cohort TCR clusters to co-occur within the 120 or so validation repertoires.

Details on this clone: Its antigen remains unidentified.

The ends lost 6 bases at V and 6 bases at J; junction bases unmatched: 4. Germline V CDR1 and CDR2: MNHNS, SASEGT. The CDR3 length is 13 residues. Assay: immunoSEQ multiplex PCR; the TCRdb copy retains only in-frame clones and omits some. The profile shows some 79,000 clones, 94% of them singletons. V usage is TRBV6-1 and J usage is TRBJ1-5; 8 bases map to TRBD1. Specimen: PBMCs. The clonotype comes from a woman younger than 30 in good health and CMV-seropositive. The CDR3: CASRTGVFQPQHF. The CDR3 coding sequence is TGTGCCAGCAGGACAGGGGTTTTTCAGCCCCAGCATTTT.